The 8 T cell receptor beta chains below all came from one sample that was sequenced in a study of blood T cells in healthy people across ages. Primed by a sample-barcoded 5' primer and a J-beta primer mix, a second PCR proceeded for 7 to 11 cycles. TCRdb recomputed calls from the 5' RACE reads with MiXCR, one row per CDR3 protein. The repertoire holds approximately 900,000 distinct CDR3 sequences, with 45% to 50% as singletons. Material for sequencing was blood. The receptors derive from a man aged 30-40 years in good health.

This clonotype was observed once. CDR3 loop: CASSPQPPGQGSYEQYF. The CDR3 bases are TGCGCCAGCAGCCCCCAACCCCCGGGACAGGGGTCCTACGAGCAGTACTTC. The chain recombines TRBV5-1 with TRBJ2-7; 10 bases are a match to TRBD1. Germline CDR1 and CDR2: SGHRS and YFSETQ. This CDR3 comprises 17 residues. The trim removed 4 bases at V and 1 base at J, leaving 11 bases unmatched.

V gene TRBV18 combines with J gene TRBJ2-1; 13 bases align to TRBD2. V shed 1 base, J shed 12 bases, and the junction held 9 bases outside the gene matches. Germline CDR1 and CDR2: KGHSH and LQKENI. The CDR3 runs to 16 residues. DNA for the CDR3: TGTGCCAGCTCACCACGACTAGCGGGGGGCCTTCCCGGGCAGTTCTTC. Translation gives CASSPRLAGGLPGQFF.

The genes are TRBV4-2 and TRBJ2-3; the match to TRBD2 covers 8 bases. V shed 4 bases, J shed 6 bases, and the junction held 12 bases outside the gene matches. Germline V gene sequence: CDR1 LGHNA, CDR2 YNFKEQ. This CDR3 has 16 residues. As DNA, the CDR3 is TGTGCCAGCAGCCCTATGGGTGCGGGGGGCAGGGATACGCAGTATTTT. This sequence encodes CASSPMGAGGRDTQYF.

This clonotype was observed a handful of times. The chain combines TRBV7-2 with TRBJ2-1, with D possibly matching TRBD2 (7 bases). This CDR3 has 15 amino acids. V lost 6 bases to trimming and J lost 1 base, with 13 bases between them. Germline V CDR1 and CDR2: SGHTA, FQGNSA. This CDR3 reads CASRGGRQSYNEQFF. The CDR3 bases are TGTGCCAGCAGGGGGGGGCGGCAATCCTACAATGAGCAGTTCTTC.

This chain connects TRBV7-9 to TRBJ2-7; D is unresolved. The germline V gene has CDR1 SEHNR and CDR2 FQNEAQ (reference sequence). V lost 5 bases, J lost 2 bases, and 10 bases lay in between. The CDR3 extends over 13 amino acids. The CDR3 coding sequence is TGTGCCAGCAGCACAGAGAGTGCCTACGAGCAGTACTTC. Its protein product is CASSTESAYEQYF.

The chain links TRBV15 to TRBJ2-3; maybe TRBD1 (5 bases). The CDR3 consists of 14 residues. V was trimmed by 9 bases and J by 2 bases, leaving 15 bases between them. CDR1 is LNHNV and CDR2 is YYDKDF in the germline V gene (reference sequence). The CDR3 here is CATKDVGHTDTQYF. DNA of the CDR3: TGTGCCACAAAAGACGTGGGGCACACAGATACGCAGTATTTT.

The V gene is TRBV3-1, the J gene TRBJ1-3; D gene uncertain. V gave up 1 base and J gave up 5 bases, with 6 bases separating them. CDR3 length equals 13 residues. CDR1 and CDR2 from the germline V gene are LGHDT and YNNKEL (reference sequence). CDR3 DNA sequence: TGTGCCAGCAGCCAAGCCGTCAGAAACACCATATATTTT. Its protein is CASSQAVRNTIYF. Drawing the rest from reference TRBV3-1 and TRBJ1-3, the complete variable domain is DTAVSQTPKYLVTQMGNDKSIKCEQNLGHDTMYWYKQDSKKFLKIMFSYNNKELIINETVPNRFSPKSPDKAHLNLHINSLELGDSAVYFCASSQAVRNTIYFGEGSWLTVV.

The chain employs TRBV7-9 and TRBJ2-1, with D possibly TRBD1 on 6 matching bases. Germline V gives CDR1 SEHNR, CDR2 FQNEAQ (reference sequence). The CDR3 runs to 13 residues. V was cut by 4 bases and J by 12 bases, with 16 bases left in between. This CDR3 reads CASSYRAGDGQFF. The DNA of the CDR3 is TGTGCCAGCAGCTACCGGGCAGGGGATGGGCAGTTCTTC.